The 30 T cell receptor beta chains reported below all come from one sample, sequenced in a study of tumor-infiltrating lymphocytes in localized non-small cell lung cancer. The method was immunoSEQ multiplex PCR; TCRdb's version includes in-frame clones alone and lacks a portion of them. This sample carries roughly 14,000 clones, around four fifths of them seen once, and the ten largest clones take less than 20%. Source material: lung tumor tissue. These receptors all come from a human donor with non-small cell lung cancer.

The V and J genes are TRBV19 and TRBJ1-2; D gene uncertain. Trimming cost V 9 bases and J 0 bases, with 14 bases left between them. The CDR3 loop spans 14 amino acids. CDR1 is LNHDA, CDR2 SQIVND, per germline (reference sequence). The CDR3: CASRPSLANYGYTF. The CDR3 bases are TGTGCCAGCCGTCCCTCGTTAGCTAACTATGGCTACACCTTC.

The rearrangement joins TRBV5-4 to TRBJ1-4; 9 positions match TRBD1. This CDR3 contains 16 residues. V trimming: 3 bases; J trimming: 8 bases; junction bases outside the gene matches: 11. Germline V gene sequence: CDR1 SGHNT, CDR2 YYREEE (reference sequence). The CDR3 coding sequence is TGTGCCAGCAGCTCCGGCCGGGGACAGGGAGGAGAAAAACTGTTTTTT. It is translated as CASSSGRGQGGEKLFF.

The rearrangement links TRBV5-6 to TRBJ1-2; D is ambiguous. The germline V and J ends were trimmed by 0 bases and 6 bases, with 9 bases remaining between them. The CDR3 is 13 amino acids. CDR1 SGHDT and CDR2 YYEEEE come from the germline V gene. CDR3 DNA: TGTGCCAGCAGCTTGGAAGCAACGGATGGCTACACCTTC. Its protein is CASSLEATDGYTF.

The chain combines TRBV7-2 with TRBJ2-7, with TRBD2 matching 9 bases. CDR1 is SGHTA and CDR2 is FQGNSA in the germline V gene. Losses at the gene ends were 5 bases for V and 0 bases for J; bases not matched to a gene: 5. CDR3 size: 15 residues. CDR3 in DNA: TGTGCCAGCAGCCTCGGACTAGCGAGCTCCTACGAGCAGTACTTC. This gives the protein CASSLGLASSYEQYF. The full variable domain, rest sourced from reference TRBV7-2 and TRBJ2-7, is GAGVSQSPSNKVTEKGKDVELRCDPISGHTALYWYRQSLGQGLEFLIYFQGNSAPDKSGLPSDRFSAERTGGSVSTLTIQRTQQEDSAVYLCASSLGLASSYEQYFGPGTRLTVT.

The chain uses TRBV10-3 and TRBJ2-3; either TRBD1 or TRBD2 may fit D (7 bases each). Germline CDR1 is ENHRY and CDR2 is SYGVKD. The V and J ends lost 10 bases and 4 bases respectively, with 21 bases between them. The CDR3 spans 15 residues. This CDR3 reads CATGGRDSGSDTQYF. CDR3 DNA sequence: TGTGCCACCGGGGGGCGGGACAGTGGTTCAGATACGCAGTATTTT.

This clone was picked up a small number of times. The chain uses TRBV28 and TRBJ2-7; D is ambiguous. V was pared by 10 bases and J by 3 bases, with 10 bases between. CDR3 length: 11 residues. The V gene's germline CDR1 is MDHEN and CDR2 SYDVKM. The CDR3 spells CATDSGYEQYF. CDR3 nucleotides: TGTGCCACAGACTCGGGCTACGAGCAGTACTTC.

CDR3 residues: CASSFDRVFSGANVLTF. CDR3 DNA: TGTGCCAGCAGCTTTGACAGGGTTTTCTCTGGGGCCAACGTCCTGACTTTC. This chain connects TRBV5-4 to TRBJ2-6, with TRBD1 matching over 7 bases. This CDR3 is 17 amino acids long. The V segment lost 2 bases and the J segment 0 bases; nucleotides outside the gene matches: 5. CDR1 and CDR2 (germline): SGHNT, YYREEE (reference sequence).

The genes are TRBV23-1 and TRBJ2-1; the match to TRBD2 covers 12 bases. TRBV23-1 has ORF status, its function being uncertain. The length of the CDR3 is 20 residues. The junction had 13 bases not matched to a gene; V was cut back by 2 bases and J by 2 bases. CDR3 sequence: CASSQTTRVTSGRPYNEQFF. DNA for the CDR3: TGCGCCAGCAGTCAAACCACGCGTGTGACTAGCGGGAGACCCTACAATGAGCAGTTCTTC.

This clone was observed a single time. V gene TRBV7-2 combines with J gene TRBJ1-5, with 10 bases fitting TRBD1. The CDR3 is made up of 15 amino acids. V shed 4 bases, J shed 7 bases, and the junction held 7 bases outside the gene matches. From germline, CDR1 is SGHTA and CDR2 FQGNSA. For the CDR3, the DNA is TGTGCCAGCAGCTCTAGACAGGGGGCCGGGCAGCCCCAGCATTTT. The encoded protein is CASSSRQGAGQPQHF.

In its sample, this clone was seen a few times. The V call is TRBV7-8, the J call TRBJ1-5; unclear D gene. V lost 2 bases and J lost 0, with 20 bases in between. The length of the CDR3 is 19 residues. CDR1 and CDR2 (germline): SGHVS, FQNEAQ. The CDR3 loop reads CASSLLRVPSSYSNQPQHF. The CDR3 DNA is TGTGCCAGCAGCTTACTTCGGGTCCCATCCTCGTATAGCAATCAGCCCCAGCATTTT. The full variable domain, its missing parts supplied by reference TRBV7-8 and TRBJ1-5, is GAGVSQSPRYKVAKRGQDVALRCDPISGHVSLFWYQQALGQGPEFLTYFQNEAQLDKSGLPSDRFFAERPEGSVSTLKIQRTQQEDSAVYLCASSLLRVPSSYSNQPQHFGDGTRLSIL.

J is TRBJ2-2 and V is TRBV6-1, with a possible D match to TRBD1 (6 bases). This CDR3 has 14 residues. The V end lost 8 bases, the J end lost 7 bases, and 17 bases lay between the germline ends. Germline CDR1 and CDR2: MNHNS and SASEGT. The CDR3 loop reads CASRDRPRGGELFF. DNA of the CDR3: TGTGCCAGCCGAGACAGGCCCCGGGGCGGGGAGCTGTTTTTT.

There are a few counts of this clone. The chain uses TRBV5-1 and TRBJ1-3; D ambiguous. This CDR3 is 13 amino acids long. Deletions cut 5 bases from V and 4 bases from J, with 10 bases between. The germline gives CDR1 SGHRS, CDR2 YFSETQ. CDR3 nucleotide sequence: TGCGCCAGCAGTCTCGTAGACGGAAACACCATATATTTT. Translating gives CASSLVDGNTIYF.

The genes are TRBV29-1 and TRBJ2-3; unclear D gene. Between the trimmed V and J ends, which lost 0 bases and 9 bases, there was a span of 16 bases. CDR3 length equals 14 residues. From germline, CDR1 is SQVTM and CDR2 ANQGSEA. In DNA, the CDR3 is TGCAGCGTTGAAGAGGCCGGTCTCTACTCCACGCAGTATTTT. This gives the protein CSVEEAGLYSTQYF.

This chain links TRBV7-2 with TRBJ2-6; D not certain. Germline V CDR1 and CDR2: SGHTA, FQGNSA. The length of the CDR3 is 16 residues. Trimming left V 5 bases short and J 0 bases short, with 11 bases between. In DNA form, the CDR3 reads TGTGCCAGCAGCCTCCGACCGAGCTCTGGGGCCAACGTCCTGACTTTC. Its translation: CASSLRPSSGANVLTF.

The V gene is TRBV18, the J gene TRBJ2-2; D gene unclear. The germline V gene has CDR1 KGHSH and CDR2 LQKENI. V was clipped by 1 base and J by 0 bases, with 6 bases between them. The CDR3 extends over 15 amino acids. The CDR3 DNA follows: TGTGCCAGCTCACCACGATCCCCGAACACCGGGGAGCTGTTTTTT. The encoded protein is CASSPRSPNTGELFF.

CDR3 loop: CASSTGTGNEKLFF. In nucleotides, the CDR3 is TGTGCCAGCAGTACCGGGACAGGGAATGAAAAACTGTTTTTT. This rearrangement joins TRBV2 to TRBJ1-4; TRBD1 matches 9 bases. The V segment lost 5 bases and the J segment 5 bases; nucleotides outside the gene matches: 3. In germline, CDR1 is SNHLY, CDR2 FYNNEI. This CDR3 is built from 14 residues. Filled out from reference TRBV2 and TRBJ1-4, the complete variable domain reads EPEVTQTPSHQVTQMGQEVILRCVPISNHLYFYWYRQILGQKVEFLVSFYNNEISEKSEIFDDQFSVERPDGSNFTLKIRSTKLEDSAMYFCASSTGTGNEKLFFGSGTQLSVL.

The rearrangement joins TRBV9 to TRBJ2-3; D unresolved. Trimming shortened V by 1 base and J by 5 bases, and 5 bases separated the two germline ends. Germline V gives CDR1 SGDLS, CDR2 YYNGEE. The CDR3 totals 12 residues. This CDR3 reads CASSVFEDTQYF. CDR3 DNA: TGTGCCAGCAGCGTATTTGAAGATACGCAGTATTTT.

By frequency in the sample, this clone is medium-sized. This chain connects TRBV6-5 to TRBJ1-2; D is unclear. The length of the CDR3 is 15 residues. The germline V gene has CDR1 MNHEY and CDR2 SVGAGI. V was pared by 0 bases and J by 8 bases, with 16 bases between. CDR3 region: CASSYSSGPLDGYTF. CDR3 DNA: TGTGCCAGCAGTTACTCGTCGGGTCCCCTAGACGGCTACACCTTC.

This chain uses TRBV6-1 with TRBJ2-1; 10 nucleotides match TRBD1. Germline V lookup: CDR1 MNHNS, CDR2 SASEGT. Trimming took 1 base from V and 8 from J; bases not matched to a gene: 8. The length of the CDR3 is 16 residues. CDR3 sequence (DNA): TGTGCCAGCAGTGAAGGAGGGACAGGGGCCCCCCATGAGCAGTTCTTC. Translating gives CASSEGGTGAPHEQFF.

The genes are TRBV30 and TRBJ1-3; D is undetermined. Trimming took off 6 bases at V and 0 bases at J, with 6 bases between the two ends. Germline V gene lookup returns CDR1 GTSNPN and CDR2 SVGIG (reference sequence). This CDR3 comprises 12 residues. CDR3 region: CACLISGNTIYF. The CDR3 DNA follows: TGTGCCTGTCTGATCTCTGGAAACACCATATATTTT.

V is TRBV5-1 and J is TRBJ2-1, with 7 bases fitting TRBD1. CDR3 size: 14 residues. Per germline, CDR1 SGHRS and CDR2 YFSETQ. J gave up 1 base and V 3 bases, and 1 base lay outside the gene matches. The CDR3: CASSSGGSYNEQFF. The CDR3 nucleotides are TGCGCCAGCAGCTCAGGGGGATCCTACAATGAGCAGTTCTTC.

J is TRBJ2-5 and V is TRBV2, with D perhaps matching TRBD2 (5 bases). Germline CDR1 is SNHLY and CDR2 is FYNNEI. CDR3 length equals 14 residues. Between the trimmed V and J ends, which lost 3 bases and 7 bases, there was a span of 15 bases. In DNA, the CDR3 is TGTGCCAGCAGTGAGCGGATCGGCGGGTTGACCCAGTACTTC. This encodes CASSERIGGLTQYF.

This clone has just one count. The rearrangement uses TRBV6-4 and TRBJ2-1, with a weak D call TRBD1 (7 bases). CDR1 and CDR2 from the germline V gene are MRHNA and SNTAGT. The CDR3 runs 13 residues. V was pared by 6 bases and J by 12 bases, with 18 bases between. Written as DNA, the CDR3 is TGTGCCAGCAGCCAAACACAGGGGAGGCGGCAGTTCTTC. It specifies CASSQTQGRRQFF.

The V and J genes are TRBV2 and TRBJ2-1, with 8 bases matching TRBD2. V shed 3 bases and J 2 bases; nucleotides not matched to a gene: 3. This CDR3 has 15 amino acids. Germline assignment: CDR1 SNHLY and CDR2 FYNNEI. CDR3 sequence: CASSEPAGAYNEQFF. CDR3 DNA sequence: TGTGCCAGCAGTGAGCCAGCGGGAGCCTACAATGAGCAGTTCTTC.

This sequence joins TRBV20-1 and TRBJ2-1, with D possibly being TRBD2 (5 bases). In germline, CDR1 is DFQATT, CDR2 SNEGSKA (reference sequence). The CDR3 spans 11 residues. V gave up 3 bases and J gave up 10 bases, with 10 bases separating them. The CDR3 DNA follows: TGCAGTGCTAGCCTACTAGAAGAGCAGTTCTTC. Translation gives CSASLLEEQFF.

The J gene is TRBJ2-3, the V gene TRBV6-4; the match to TRBD2 covers 12 bases. J was trimmed by 6 bases and V by 0 bases; bases with no gene match: 7. CDR1 is MRHNA, CDR2 SNTAGT, per germline. This CDR3 has 17 residues. Written as DNA, the CDR3 is TGTGCCAGCAGTGACTCCCCTAGCGGGGGGGCCGTGGATACGCAGTATTTT. Translated: CASSDSPSGGAVDTQYF.

The chain is built from TRBV4-1 and TRBJ2-7; 8 bases align to TRBD1. V trimming: 0 bases; J trimming: 3 bases; junction bases outside the gene matches: 4. CDR1 is MGHRA and CDR2 is YSYEKL in the germline V gene. The CDR3 extends over 15 amino acids. The CDR3: CASSQEDRAHYEQYF. The CDR3 nucleotides are TGCGCCAGCAGCCAAGAGGACAGGGCCCACTACGAGCAGTACTTC.

The rearrangement uses TRBV11-2 and TRBJ2-7; D perhaps matches TRBD1 (5 bases). V was trimmed by 0 bases and J by 1 base, leaving 7 bases between them. The germline gives CDR1 SGHAT, CDR2 FQNNGV. The CDR3 extends over 14 amino acids. CDR3 coding DNA: TGTGCCAGCAGCTTAGATCACAGGTCCTACGAGCAGTACTTC. Its protein product is CASSLDHRSYEQYF. The whole variable domain, filled in from reference TRBV11-2 and TRBJ2-7, reads EAGVAQSPRYKIIEKRQSVAFWCNPISGHATLYWYQQILGQGPKLLIQFQNNGVVDDSQLPKDRFSAERLKGVDSTLKIQPAKLEDSAVYLCASSLDHRSYEQYFGPGTRLTVT.

The chain has TRBV6-1 and TRBJ1-5, with no clear D. V lost 2 bases to trimming and J lost 4 bases, with 9 bases between them. Germline assignment: CDR1 MNHNS and CDR2 SASEGT. This CDR3 contains 14 residues. Written as DNA, the CDR3 is TGTGCCAGCAGTGAAAATGGCGGGAATCAGCCCCAGCATTTT. Residues: CASSENGGNQPQHF.

This clone turned up a few times. The CDR3 reads CASSRLAGDTGELFF. CDR3 in DNA: TGCGCCAGCTCCCGACTAGCGGGAGATACCGGGGAGCTGTTTTTT. The chain uses TRBV5-1 and TRBJ2-2; 12 bases align to TRBD2. Per germline, CDR1 SGHRS and CDR2 YFSETQ. J lost 5 bases, V lost 7 bases, and 6 bases had no gene match. The CDR3 has 15 residues.